This is a list of T cell receptor beta chains from one sample in a study of cytomegalovirus exposure and HLA in healthy donors. Generated by immunoSEQ multiplex PCR, the TCRdb table keeps only in-frame clones and is missing some. The sample has roughly 120,000 clones, approximately 61% seen once. The sample was PBMCs. These receptors all come from a man aged 30 to 39 in good health and CMV-seropositive. Each CDR3 is given with its conserved first and last residue. A D gene is named only where the DNA matches it firmly. Rows may omit the clone size; those that give it use once, few, many or a size class.

. | TRBJ2-5 | TRBV4-3 | . | TGCGCCAGCAGCCAAGAAGTGGCTAGGATTGGGGAGACCCAGTACTTC | CASSQEVARIGETQYF
TRBD2 | TRBJ2-1 | TRBV29-1 | . | TGCAGCGTTGGGCTAGCGGGAGGATCCTACAATGAGCAGTTCTTC | CSVGLAGGSYNEQFF
TRBD2 | TRBJ2-3 | TRBV2 | . | TGTGCCAGTAGCGGGAGAGGGACAGATACGCAGTATTTT | CASSGRGTDTQYF
TRBD2 | TRBJ2-3 | TRBV5-1 | . | TGCGCCAGCAGCCGCCTAGCGGGGTCCCGGGATACGCAGTATTTT | CASSRLAGSRDTQYF
TRBD2 | TRBJ2-1 | TRBV11-2 | . | TGTGCCAGCAGCATGATTAGCGGGGACAATGAGCAGTTCTTC | CASSMISGDNEQFF
. | TRBJ2-1 | TRBV5-1 | . | TGCGCCAGCAGCCGGCCCCCGGGTTTGGGTGAGCAGTTCTTC | CASSRPPGLGEQFF
. | TRBJ2-5 | TRBV6-1 | . | TGTGCCAGCAGATTGTACTCGGGGGTCTCTGAGACCCAGTACTTC | CASRLYSGVSETQYF
. | TRBJ2-3 | TRBV5-1 | . | TGCGCCAGCAGCGTAGCCGGGACATTTGACACGCAGTATTTT | CASSVAGTFDTQYF
. | TRBJ2-2 | TRBV6-5 | . | TGTGCCAGCAGTTATCAGACAGGCGCGAACACCGGGGAGCTGTTTTTT | CASSYQTGANTGELFF
TRBD1 | TRBJ1-1 | TRBV7-2 | . | TGTGCCACTCACCTCGCCGGGACAGGGTGGGGAGCTTTCTTT | CATHLAGTGWGAFF
. | TRBJ2-3 | TRBV7-9 | . | TGTGCCAGCAGCCGACAGGCTAGCACAGATACGCAGTATTTT | CASSRQASTDTQYF
. | TRBJ2-1 | TRBV10-3 | . | TGTGCCATCAGTGGATACCGGGACAACCCAAGAGGTGAGCAGTTCTTC | CAISGYRDNPRGEQFF
. | TRBJ2-7 | TRBV4-3 | few | TGCGCCAGCAGCCACTACCCCAGTAGGGGACTCTACGAGCAGTACTTC | CASSHYPSRGLYEQYF
TRBD2 | TRBJ2-2 | TRBV6-5 | few | TGTGCCAGCAGCCGACTAGCGGGCACCGGGGAGCTGTTTTTT | CASSRLAGTGELFF
TRBD2 | TRBJ2-7 | TRBV7-2 | . | TGTGCCAGCAGCCCACGAGGACTAGCGGCCACCTACGAGCAGTACTTC | CASSPRGLAATYEQYF
TRBD1 | TRBJ2-3 | TRBV29-1 | few | TGCAGCGTGCGGAGGACAGGGGGCTTGTCAGATACGCAGTATTTT | CSVRRTGGLSDTQYF
TRBD1 | TRBJ1-5 | TRBV6-5 | few | TGTGCCAGCAGTTCGACAGGGGATGTAAGCAATCAGCCCCAGCATTTT | CASSSTGDVSNQPQHF
TRBD1 | TRBJ2-3 | TRBV6-5 | few | TGTGCCAGCAGTTACTCGCCGGGACAGGGTCGAGATACGCAGTATTTT | CASSYSPGQGRDTQYF
. | TRBJ2-7 | TRBV6-5 | few | TGTGCCAGCAGTTACTCCGGGACACTGACCTCCTACGAGCAGTACTTC | CASSYSGTLTSYEQYF
TRBD2 | TRBJ2-7 | TRBV7-9 | . | TGTGCCAGCAGCTCCATCCGACTAGCGGGAATCTCCTACGAGCAGTACTTC | CASSSIRLAGISYEQYF
. | TRBJ1-4 | TRBV5-1 | . | TGCGCCAGCAGCAGGCTACGGGGGGCGTATGAAAAACTGTTTTTT | CASSRLRGAYEKLFF
TRBD1 | TRBJ2-7 | TRBV13 | few | TGTGCCAGCAGCTTCCCAGGGGGATACGAGCAGTACTTC | CASSFPGGYEQYF
TRBD1 | TRBJ2-7 | TRBV15 | . | TGTGCCACCAGCAGAAGGACAGGGAGTGTCGAGCAGTACTTC | CATSRRTGSVEQYF
TRBD1 | TRBJ2-1 | TRBV29-1 | . | TGCAGCGTTGAAATACAGGGGCGGGTAGGTGAGCAGTTCTTC | CSVEIQGRVGEQFF
. | TRBJ2-1 | TRBV7-9 | . | TGTGCCAGCAGCCCCCGGACTAATGAGCAGTTCTTC | CASSPRTNEQFF
. | TRBJ1-3 | TRBV30 | . | TGTGCCTGGAGTGTGTACGGGGGGCGTAATGGAAACACCATATATTTT | CAWSVYGGRNGNTIYF
TRBD1 | TRBJ2-5 | TRBV18 | . | TGTGCCAGCTCACCCGGAACAGGGGGCAGGGAGACCCAGTACTTC | CASSPGTGGRETQYF
TRBD1 | TRBJ2-7 | TRBV4-3 | . | TGCGCCAGCAGCCCGGACAGGGGGGCCGAGCAGTACTTC | CASSPDRGAEQYF
TRBD1 | TRBJ1-4 | TRBV4-3 | . | TGCGCCAGCAGCCGTCCGGGACAGGGGTCGGGAAAACTGTTTTTT | CASSRPGQGSGKLFF
TRBD1 | TRBJ1-1 | TRBV19 | . | TGTGCCAGTAGTACAACAGGGGGCTACACTGAAGCTTTCTTT | CASSTTGGYTEAFF
TRBD2 | TRBJ2-5 | TRBV18 | once | TGTGCCAGCTCACGGGGACTAGGGCCAGAGACCCAGTACTTC | CASSRGLGPETQYF
. | TRBJ2-3 | TRBV11-2 | . | TGTGCCAGCAGCTTAGATGCCGGGGATACGCAGTATTTT | CASSLDAGDTQYF
TRBD1 | TRBJ2-3 | TRBV10-1 | . | TGCGCCAGCAGTGAATCGGACAGGGAGTTCACAGATACGCAGTATTTT | CASSESDREFTDTQYF
. | TRBJ2-1 | TRBV6-6 | few | TGTGCCAGCAGTTTACCCGGGTTGAGCTCCTACAATGAGCAGTTCTTC | CASSLPGLSSYNEQFF
TRBD1 | TRBJ2-7 | TRBV7-2 | . | TGTGCCAGCAGCCGACAGGGTCCACCTTCCTACGAGCAGTACTTC | CASSRQGPPSYEQYF
. | TRBJ1-2 | TRBV7-9 | . | TGTGCCAGCACCCTCGACAGCAGACGCGGTGGCTACACCTTC | CASTLDSRRGGYTF
. | TRBJ2-4 | TRBV7-9 | . | TGTGCCAGCACCTCACTTCTGGGGGGAAACATTCAGTACTTC | CASTSLLGGNIQYF
TRBD1 | TRBJ2-7 | TRBV6-5 | . | TGTGCCAGCACCTCGGACAGGGACTACGAGCAGTACTTC | CASTSDRDYEQYF
. | TRBJ2-1 | TRBV27 | few | TGTGCCAGCAGTCCGTACTCCTACAATGAGCAGTTCTTC | CASSPYSYNEQFF
. | TRBJ2-1 | TRBV12-5 | . | TGTGCTAGTGTGATTGGGGAGCTGAGAGCGCACAATGAGCAGTTCTTC | CASVIGELRAHNEQFF
TRBD1 | TRBJ2-1 | TRBV7-3 | . | TGTGCCAGCAGCCAGGGGGACAAGCAGTTCTTC | CASSQGDKQFF
TRBD2 | TRBJ2-2 | TRBV19 | . | TGTGCCAGTAGTCTCCTAGCGGCCCCGAACACCGGGGAGCTGTTTTTT | CASSLLAAPNTGELFF
TRBD1 | TRBJ1-1 | TRBV18 | few | TGTGCCAGCTCACCACAGGGGGCGAACACTGAAGCTTTCTTT | CASSPQGANTEAFF
. | TRBJ1-2 | TRBV27 | few | TGTGCCAGCAGTTTAGGGGGGTTCCCCTATGGCTACACCTTC | CASSLGGFPYGYTF
TRBD2 | TRBJ2-1 | TRBV11-1 | . | TGTGCCAGCAGCTTACAGAGCGGGACCTATTACAATGAGCAGTTCTTC | CASSLQSGTYYNEQFF
TRBD1 | TRBJ2-7 | TRBV5-1 | . | TGCGCCAGCAGCCCCGGGGACAGCTACGAGCAGTACTTC | CASSPGDSYEQYF
. | TRBJ1-1 | TRBV6-5 | . | TGTGCCAGCAGTTACTCGCCACTCCTCGGGAACACTGAAGCTTTCTTT | CASSYSPLLGNTEAFF
TRBD2 | TRBJ2-3 | TRBV7-8 | . | TGTGCCAGCAGCTTTCGCCGGTGGGGCGGGAGTGGGAGTATGGATACGCAGTATTTT | CASSFRRWGGSGSMDTQYF
. | TRBJ2-6 | TRBV7-3 | . | TGTGCCAGCAGCCCTCTAGCAACTGGGGCCAACGTCCTGACTTTC | CASSPLATGANVLTF
. | TRBJ1-1 | TRBV5-5 | . | TGTGCCAGCAGCTTGGGCGGGTTCGACACTGAAGCTTTCTTT | CASSLGGFDTEAFF
TRBD2 | TRBJ2-1 | TRBV29-1 | . | TGCAGCGCTGGGACTAGCGGGAGTTTCGATGAGCAGTTCTTC | CSAGTSGSFDEQFF
TRBD2 | TRBJ2-7 | TRBV5-6 | . | TGTGCCAGCAGCCGGGCGGGAGTTGACTACGAGCAGTACTTC | CASSRAGVDYEQYF